The rows below give T cell receptor beta chains drawn from one sample of a study of blood T cell repertoires in COVID-19. Clones were read by immunoSEQ multiplex PCR, and TCRdb kept only the in-frame ones, dropping some. The profile shows around 70,000 clones, roughly 91% of them singletons. The sample consisted of peripheral blood. These TCRs come from a man between 60 and 70 years old with acute or convalescent COVID-19. CDR3s include the opening cysteine and the closing phenylalanine or tryptophan.

j_call,v_call,cdr3_aa
TRBJ2-3,TRBV11-2,CASSSLAGPSTDTQYF
TRBJ1-6,TRBV19,CASSMGQGARNSPLHF
TRBJ2-7,TRBV2,CASRPQGISGEQYF
TRBJ1-5,TRBV18,CASSKDSSNQPQHF
TRBJ2-4,TRBV5-1,CASSAGLAKNIQYF
TRBJ1-2,TRBV19,CASSHLGGANYGYTF
TRBJ2-3,TRBV5-1,CASSLDGQASTDTQYF
TRBJ2-1,TRBV9,CASSVERDYHNEQFF
TRBJ2-1,TRBV29-1,CSVAGHPEFF
TRBJ1-1,TRBV10-1,CASSRTGGVNTEAFF
TRBJ2-5,TRBV5-1,CASSQRVASGETQYF
TRBJ2-5,TRBV28,CASSFRLIGLAGEVTQYF
TRBJ1-1,TRBV30,CAWSVLNRWNTEAFF
TRBJ1-1,TRBV6-6,CASTSSGGYTEAFF
TRBJ2-3,TRBV11-3,CASSPGTSGGRADTQYF
TRBJ2-2,TRBV5-1,CASSLDQGNTGELFF
TRBJ2-7,TRBV5-8,CASSPMSGRKTYEQYF
TRBJ1-1,TRBV30,CAWSAQVNTEAFF
TRBJ2-1,TRBV12-3/TRBV12-4,CATGLAGGNEQFF
TRBJ1-1,TRBV6-5,CASKGGSYTEAFF
TRBJ2-3,TRBV3-1/TRBV3-2,CASSPGLAASTDTQYF
TRBJ2-3,TRBV10-2,CASSERASVRTDTQYF
TRBJ2-5,TRBV5-4,CASSFGSGRQETQYF
TRBJ2-7,TRBV5-1,CASSLNRDYEQYF
TRBJ2-1,TRBV6-1,CASSDYSGGLYNEQFF
TRBJ2-5,TRBV30,CAWAGGHQETQYF
TRBJ2-3,TRBV5-1,CASAIDRLMGDTQYF